The present T cell receptor (beta chain) was sequenced within a study of response to subunit inactivated influenza vaccine. Study-wide results and limits: New T cells are recruited in small numbers by each seasonal influenza vaccination, according to the authors' suggestion.

This clonotype has a handful of counts. What it binds is unknown. This CDR3 region has 13 residues. The V gene's germline CDR1 is SNHLY and CDR2 FYNNEI. V shed 7 bases and J 4 bases; nucleotides not matched to a gene: 7. TCRdb reprocessed the RT-PCR reads with MiXCR, giving one entry per CDR3 protein. The table lists a few hundred thousand distinct CDR3 sequences, around a fifth of them singletons. J is TRBJ2-7 and V is TRBV2, with 7 bases matching TRBD2. The TCR sequence derives from a man aged 50 to 69 who received an inactivated influenza vaccine. Source: PBMCs from blood, taken less than 22 months after vaccination. The CDR3 region has the DNA TGTGCCAGCAACCCTAGCGGAGTTTACGAGCAGTACTTC. Translating gives CASNPSGVYEQYF.